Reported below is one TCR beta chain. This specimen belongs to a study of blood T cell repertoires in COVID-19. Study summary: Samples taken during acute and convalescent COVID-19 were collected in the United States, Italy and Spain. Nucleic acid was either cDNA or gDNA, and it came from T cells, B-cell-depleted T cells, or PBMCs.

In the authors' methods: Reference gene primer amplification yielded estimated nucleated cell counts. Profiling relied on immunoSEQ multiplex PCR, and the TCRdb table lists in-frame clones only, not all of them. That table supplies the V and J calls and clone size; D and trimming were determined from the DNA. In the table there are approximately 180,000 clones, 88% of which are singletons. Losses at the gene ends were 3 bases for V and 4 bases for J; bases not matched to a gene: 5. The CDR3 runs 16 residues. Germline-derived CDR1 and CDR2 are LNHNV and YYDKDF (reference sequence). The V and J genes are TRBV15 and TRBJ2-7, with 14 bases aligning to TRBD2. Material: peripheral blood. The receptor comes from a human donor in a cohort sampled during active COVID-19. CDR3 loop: CATSSPGLAGAYEQYF. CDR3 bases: TGTGCCACCAGCAGCCCGGGACTAGCGGGAGCGTACGAGCAGTACTTC.